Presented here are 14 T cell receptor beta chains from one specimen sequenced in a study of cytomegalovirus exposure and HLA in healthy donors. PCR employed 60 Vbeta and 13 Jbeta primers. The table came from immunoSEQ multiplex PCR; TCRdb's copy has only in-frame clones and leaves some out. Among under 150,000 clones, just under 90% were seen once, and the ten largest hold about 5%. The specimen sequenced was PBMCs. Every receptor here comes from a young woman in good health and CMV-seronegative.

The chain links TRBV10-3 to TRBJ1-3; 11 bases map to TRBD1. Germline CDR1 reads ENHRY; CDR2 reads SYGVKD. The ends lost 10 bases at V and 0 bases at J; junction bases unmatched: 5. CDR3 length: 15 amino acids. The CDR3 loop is CASTGTGGSGNTIYF. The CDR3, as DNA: TGTGCCAGTACCGGGACAGGGGGCTCTGGAAACACCATATATTTT.

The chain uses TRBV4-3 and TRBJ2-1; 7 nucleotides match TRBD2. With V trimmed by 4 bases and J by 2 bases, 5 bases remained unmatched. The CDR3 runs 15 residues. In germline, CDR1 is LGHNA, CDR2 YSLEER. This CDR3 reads CASSLTGLAYNEQFF. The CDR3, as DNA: TGCGCCAGCAGCCTAACAGGACTAGCCTACAATGAGCAGTTCTTC.

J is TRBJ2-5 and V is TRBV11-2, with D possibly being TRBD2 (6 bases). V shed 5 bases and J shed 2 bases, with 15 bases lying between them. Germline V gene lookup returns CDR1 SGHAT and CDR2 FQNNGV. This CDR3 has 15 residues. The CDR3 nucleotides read TGTGCCAGCAGCCCCTGGGGCGGGATACAAGAGACCCAGTACTTC. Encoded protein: CASSPWGGIQETQYF.

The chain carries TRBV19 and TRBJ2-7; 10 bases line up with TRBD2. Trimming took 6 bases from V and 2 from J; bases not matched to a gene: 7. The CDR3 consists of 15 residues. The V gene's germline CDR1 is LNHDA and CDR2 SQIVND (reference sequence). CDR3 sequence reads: CASRVRAGGPYEQYF. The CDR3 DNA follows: TGTGCCAGTAGAGTCCGAGCGGGAGGGCCCTACGAGCAGTACTTC.

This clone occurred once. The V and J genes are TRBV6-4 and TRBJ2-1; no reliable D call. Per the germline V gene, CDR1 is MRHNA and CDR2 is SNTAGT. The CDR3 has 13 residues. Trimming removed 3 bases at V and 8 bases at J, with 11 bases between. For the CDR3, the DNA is TGTGCCAGCAGTGAACAGCAAGGCTATGAGCAGTTCTTC. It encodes CASSEQQGYEQFF.

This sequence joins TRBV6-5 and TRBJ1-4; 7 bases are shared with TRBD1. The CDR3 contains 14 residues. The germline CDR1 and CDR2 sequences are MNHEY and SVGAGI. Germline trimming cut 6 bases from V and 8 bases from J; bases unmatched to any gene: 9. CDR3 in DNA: TGTGCCAGCAGCTATGACAGGGTGTACGAAAAACTGTTTTTT. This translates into CASSYDRVYEKLFF.

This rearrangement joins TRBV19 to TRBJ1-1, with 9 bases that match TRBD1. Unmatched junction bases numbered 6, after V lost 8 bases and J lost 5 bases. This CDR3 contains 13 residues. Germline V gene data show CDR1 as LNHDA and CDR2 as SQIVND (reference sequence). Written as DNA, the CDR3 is TGTGCCAGTGGTACAGGGGGCTGGACTGAAGCTTTCTTT. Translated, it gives CASGTGGWTEAFF.

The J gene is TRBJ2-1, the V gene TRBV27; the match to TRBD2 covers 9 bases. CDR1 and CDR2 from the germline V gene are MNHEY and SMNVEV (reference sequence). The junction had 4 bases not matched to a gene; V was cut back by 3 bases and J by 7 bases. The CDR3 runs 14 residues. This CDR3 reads CASSFSSGANEQFF. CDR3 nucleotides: TGTGCCAGCAGTTTCTCTAGCGGGGCTAATGAGCAGTTCTTC.

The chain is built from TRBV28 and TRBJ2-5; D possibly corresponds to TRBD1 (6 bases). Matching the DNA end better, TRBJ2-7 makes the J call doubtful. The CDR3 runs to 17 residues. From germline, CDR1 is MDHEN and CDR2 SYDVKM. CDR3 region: CASSFRPDRLSSYEQYF. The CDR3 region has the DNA TGTGCCAGCAGTTTTCGTCCCGACAGGTTAAGCTCCTACGAGCAGTACTTC.

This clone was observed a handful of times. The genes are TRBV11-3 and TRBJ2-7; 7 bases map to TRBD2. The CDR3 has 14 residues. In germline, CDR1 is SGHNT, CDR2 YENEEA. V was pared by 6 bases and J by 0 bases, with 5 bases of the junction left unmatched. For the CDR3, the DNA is TGTGCCAGCAGTTACTCTAGCGGCTCCTACGAGCAGTACTTC. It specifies CASSYSSGSYEQYF.

This CDR3 is CASSLAAAYEQYF. The CDR3, as DNA: TGTGCCAGCAGTTTGGCGGCGGCCTACGAGCAGTACTTC. This chain joins TRBV27 and TRBJ2-7; D is uncertain. The CDR3 has 13 amino acids. The germline V gene encodes CDR1 MNHEY and CDR2 SMNVEV (reference sequence). Deletions cut 3 bases from V and 2 bases from J, with 8 bases between.

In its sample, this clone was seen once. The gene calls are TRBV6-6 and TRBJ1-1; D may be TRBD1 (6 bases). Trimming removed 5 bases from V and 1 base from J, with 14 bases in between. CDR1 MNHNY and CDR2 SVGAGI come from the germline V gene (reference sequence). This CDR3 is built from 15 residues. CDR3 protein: CASSDAGAQNTEAFF. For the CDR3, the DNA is TGTGCCAGCAGTGATGCAGGGGCACAGAACACTGAAGCTTTCTTT.

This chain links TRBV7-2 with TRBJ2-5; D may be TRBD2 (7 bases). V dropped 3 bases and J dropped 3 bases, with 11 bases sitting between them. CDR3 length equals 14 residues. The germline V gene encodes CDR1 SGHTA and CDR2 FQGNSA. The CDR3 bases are TGTGCCAGCAGCTTCCAAGGGGGGGAAGAGACCCAGTACTTC. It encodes CASSFQGGEETQYF. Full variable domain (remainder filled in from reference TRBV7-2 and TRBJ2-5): GAGVSQSPSNKVTEKGKDVELRCDPISGHTALYWYRQSLGQGLEFLIYFQGNSAPDKSGLPSDRFSAERTGGSVSTLTIQRTQQEDSAVYLCASSFQGGEETQYFGPGTRLLVL.

This chain's CDR3 is CASSLSLLQGLGETQYF. As DNA, the CDR3 is TGCGCCAGCAGCCTGTCCCTTTTACAGGGTCTAGGAGAGACCCAGTACTTC. The V gene is TRBV5-1, the J gene TRBJ2-5; possible D gene TRBD1, 6 bases. The ends were cut back, 4 bases at V and 4 bases at J, with 23 bases in the middle. CDR1 SGHRS and CDR2 YFSETQ come from the germline V gene. CDR3 length equals 17 residues.